Shown below are 13 T cell receptor beta chains from a single sample sequenced in a study of blood T cell repertoires in COVID-19. Generated by immunoSEQ multiplex PCR, the TCRdb table keeps only in-frame clones and is missing some. This sample yields hundreds of thousands of clones, of which around 80% are seen a single time; 27% belongs to the top ten. Input material: peripheral blood. Receptors were obtained from a man aged 40-49 years with acute or convalescent COVID-19.

In this sample, this clone turned up a few times. The rearrangement joins TRBV6-5 to TRBJ1-2, with TRBD1 matching over 8 bases. The CDR3 length is 15 residues. Germline trimming cut 6 bases from V and 3 bases from J; bases unmatched to any gene: 9. In germline, CDR1 is MNHEY, CDR2 SVGAGI. The CDR3 bases are TGTGCCAGCAGCCCGGAACCAGGGGGCGACTATGGCTACACCTTC. Encoded protein: CASSPEPGGDYGYTF.

The V and J genes are TRBV7-6 and TRBJ2-7; the D is unclear. Germline CDR1 is SGHVS and CDR2 is FNYEAQ. The V end lost 1 base, the J end lost 3 bases, and 13 bases lay between the germline ends. This CDR3 has 15 amino acids. The CDR3 DNA is TGTGCCAGCAGCTTAGGGGCCGAGATTAACTACGAGCAGTACTTC. This codes for CASSLGAEINYEQYF.

V and J are TRBV6-1 and TRBJ2-3; TRBD2 aligns across 11 bases. The V gene's germline CDR1 is MNHNS and CDR2 SASEGT. With 4 bases clipped from V and 5 bases from J, the junction kept 11 bases outside the gene matches. This CDR3 comprises 17 residues. CDR3 DNA: TGTGCCAGCAGTGGGGATGGAACTAGCGGGAGAAGAGATACGCAGTATTTT. Its translation: CASSGDGTSGRRDTQYF.

The chain couples TRBV7-2 to TRBJ2-1; TRBD2 aligns across 11 bases. In germline, CDR1 is SGHTA, CDR2 FQGNSA. Trimming took 2 bases from V and 0 from J; bases not matched to a gene: 9. The CDR3 has 19 amino acids. This chain's CDR3 is CASSLKVGTSGSSYNEQFF. DNA of the CDR3: TGTGCCAGCAGCTTAAAGGTAGGGACTAGCGGTAGCTCCTACAATGAGCAGTTCTTC.

The rearrangement uses TRBV7-2 and TRBJ1-3; D is possibly TRBD1 (5 bases). Trimming removed 4 bases at V and 2 bases at J, with 15 bases between. CDR1 SGHTA and CDR2 FQGNSA come from the germline V gene. There are 16 residues in the CDR3. The CDR3 protein is CASSSGGGSTGNTIYF. The CDR3 DNA reads TGTGCCAGCAGCTCTGGGGGGGGGTCTACTGGAAACACCATATATTTT. Full variable domain (outside the CDR3, taken from reference TRBV7-2 and TRBJ1-3): GAGVSQSPSNKVTEKGKDVELRCDPISGHTALYWYRQSLGQGLEFLIYFQGNSAPDKSGLPSDRFSAERTGGSVSTLTIQRTQQEDSAVYLCASSSGGGSTGNTIYFGEGSWLTVV.

V and J are TRBV6-5 and TRBJ1-2; 8 positions match TRBD1. Germline CDR1 MNHEY, CDR2 SVGAGI. After removal of 4 bases from V and 7 bases from J, the junction contained 11 bases not matched to a gene. The CDR3 runs to 15 residues. The DNA of the CDR3 is TGTGCCAGCAGTTCCCCTCAGGGGGCCCCGGGTGGCTACACCTTC. Its protein product is CASSSPQGAPGGYTF.

This chain connects TRBV4-1 to TRBJ2-7, with D possibly TRBD1 on 5 matching bases. V was clipped by 0 bases and J by 7 bases, with 16 bases between them. The germline V gene has CDR1 MGHRA and CDR2 YSYEKL. The CDR3 loop spans 15 amino acids. Here the CDR3 reads CASSQEEGQLREQYF. In DNA form, the CDR3 reads TGCGCCAGCAGCCAAGAAGAAGGACAACTGCGGGAGCAGTACTTC.

The chain is built from TRBV5-1 and TRBJ1-1, with 7 bases identical to TRBD1. The CDR3 runs to 15 residues. V lost 4 bases and J lost 5; bases outside the gene matches: 11. Per germline, CDR1 SGHRS and CDR2 YFSETQ. CDR3 DNA: TGCGCCAGCAGCCCCCGACAGGGTAGTGGAACTGAAGCTTTCTTT. It specifies CASSPRQGSGTEAFF.

CDR3 loop: CASSQDRNRLKTQYF. CDR3 DNA: TGTGCCAGCAGCCAAGATAGGAACAGGTTGAAGACCCAGTACTTC. V and J are TRBV3-1 (or the pseudogene TRBV3-2) and TRBJ2-5, with D possibly matching TRBD1 (5 bases). The germline V gene encodes CDR1 LGHDT and CDR2 YNNKEL (reference sequence). The CDR3 runs to 15 residues. V was pared by 0 bases and J by 6 bases, with 14 bases between.

V and J are TRBV4-3 and TRBJ2-7, with D possibly being TRBD1 (6 bases). The ends were cut back, 1 base at V and 4 bases at J, with 20 bases in the middle. Per the germline V gene, CDR1 is LGHNA and CDR2 is YSLEER. CDR3 length: 17 amino acids. CDR3 protein: CASSQGFRGTDRYEQYF. CDR3 nucleotide sequence: TGCGCCAGCAGCCAAGGTTTCAGGGGTACGGATCGTTACGAGCAGTACTTC.

The rearrangement uses TRBV7-3 and TRBJ2-2; D might be TRBD1 (5 bases). V was trimmed by 1 base and J by 0 bases, leaving 12 bases between them. The germline V gene encodes CDR1 SGHTA and CDR2 FQGTGA. This CDR3 comprises 17 residues. CDR3 loop: CASSLKGQKTNTGELFF. The CDR3, as DNA: TGTGCCAGCAGCTTAAAGGGGCAGAAGACGAACACCGGGGAGCTGTTTTTT.

This clone appeared a few times. This chain uses TRBV18 with TRBJ1-2, with 7 bases that match TRBD1. Unmatched junction bases numbered 14, after V lost 3 bases and J lost 7 bases. This CDR3 has 16 residues. Per germline, CDR1 KGHSH and CDR2 LQKENI. The DNA for the CDR3 is TGTGCCAGCTCACCGGTCCCGGAACAGGGGTCCGGTGGCTACACCTTC. This translates into CASSPVPEQGSGGYTF. Supplemented by reference TRBV18 and TRBJ1-2, the full variable domain reads NAGVMQNPRHLVRRRGQEARLRCSPMKGHSHVYWYRQLPEEGLKFMVYLQKENIIDESGMPKERFSAEFPKEGPSILRIQQVVRGDSAAYFCASSPVPEQGSGGYTFGSGTRLTVV.

This clone was seen just once. The J gene is TRBJ2-1, the V gene TRBV19; 7 bases are shared with TRBD1. This CDR3 contains 14 residues. V lost 6 bases, J lost 5 bases, and 7 bases stayed unmatched. CDR1 is LNHDA and CDR2 is SQIVND in the germline V gene (reference sequence). The CDR3 DNA is TGTGCCAGTAGAATCCGGGACAGAAACAATGAGCAGTTCTTC. Translated, it gives CASRIRDRNNEQFF. Supplemented by reference TRBV19 and TRBJ2-1, the full variable domain reads DGGITQSPKYLFRKEGQNVTLSCEQNLNHDAMYWYRQDPGQGLRLIYYSQIVNDFQKGDIAEGYSVSREKKESFPLTVTSAQKNPTAFYLCASRIRDRNNEQFFGPGTRLTVL.